This is a list of T cell receptor beta chains from one sample in a study of T cells in Graves' hyperthyroidism and ophthalmopathy. TCRdb processed the multiplex PCR reads anew with MiXCR; each CDR3 protein has one entry. The top ten clones hold around 14% of a sample with hundreds of thousands of distinct CDR3 sequences, approximately 14% of them seen once. Input material: blood. These receptors originate from a man aged 18 to 29 with Graves' ophthalmopathy. Both conserved end residues are part of each CDR3. A D gene is named only where the DNA matches it firmly. The size field is filled for only some rows; it gives once, few, many or a size class.

TRBJ2-7,.,TRBV13,many,TGTGCCAGCAGCTTCGGCAGGCCATCCTACGAGCAGTACTTC,CASSFGRPSYEQYF
TRBJ1-2,.,TRBV5-4,few,TGTGCCAGCAGCTTGGGGCAGGGCCTTACCAATGGCTACACCTTC,CASSLGQGLTNGYTF
TRBJ1-4,.,TRBV28,few,TGTGCCAGCAGTTCCGGGCCCACTAATGAAAAACTGTTTTTT,CASSSGPTNEKLFF
TRBJ1-5,.,TRBV20-1,many,TGCAGTGCTAGAGATCCCGGGGGCGGCAATCAGCCCCAGCATTTT,CSARDPGGGNQPQHF
TRBJ2-7,TRBD2,TRBV20-1,many,TGCAGTGCTAGAGATCGCTGGGGACTACCAATTTGGGAGCAGTACTTC,CSARDRWGLPIWEQYF
TRBJ1-2,TRBD1,TRBV12-3/TRBV12-4,many,TGTGCCAGCACCGGGGACAGCTATGGCTACACCTTC,CASTGDSYGYTF
TRBJ1-5,.,TRBV12-3/TRBV12-4,many,TGTGCCAGCAGTTGGAGGGGAAGTCAGCCCCAGCATTTT,CASSWRGSQPQHF
TRBJ2-2,.,TRBV7-6,few,TGTGCCAGCAGCTTAGCGGAGGACAGCATCACCCCCGGGGAGCTGTTTTTT,CASSLAEDSITPGELFF
TRBJ2-2,TRBD1,TRBV27,.,TGTGCCAGCAGTTTAGGCTGGGGGAGGACAGGGGAGGACACCGGGGAGCTGTTTTTT,CASSLGWGRTGEDTGELFF
TRBJ2-2,TRBD2,TRBV27,many,TGTGCCAGCAGCCCGAACTTAGCGGGGGGGCGTACCGGGGAGCTGTTTTTT,CASSPNLAGGRTGELFF
TRBJ2-7,.,TRBV29-1,few,TGCAGCGTTGAAACCCTCACGGGGGCCTCCTACGAGCAGTACTTC,CSVETLTGASYEQYF
TRBJ2-1,TRBD2,TRBV27,few,TGTGCCAGCAGTTTTGCCGGGAGGGGAAGCCACAATGAGCAGTTCTTC,CASSFAGRGSHNEQFF
TRBJ2-7,.,TRBV20-1,many,TGCAGTGCTAGAGTGGCGCTCCTCGAGCAGTACTTC,CSARVALLEQYF
TRBJ1-2,TRBD1,TRBV12-3/TRBV12-4,.,TGTGCCAGCAGGCCCTTCTCCGGGACAGGGGCCCCCTATGGCTACACCTTC,CASRPFSGTGAPYGYTF
TRBJ1-2,.,TRBV30,many,TGTGCCTGGAGTGGGGTGCGCGGCTATGGCTACACCTTC,CAWSGVRGYGYTF
TRBJ2-5,.,TRBV20-1,many,TGCAGTGCTAGAGTGGGGAGGTTACAAGAGACCCAGTACTTC,CSARVGRLQETQYF
TRBJ1-2,.,TRBV4-1,.,TGCGCCAGCAGCCAAGGATCAGGACCTAACTATGGCTACACCTTC,CASSQGSGPNYGYTF
TRBJ2-2,.,TRBV20-1,many,TGCAGTGCTAGAGATGGTCTAGCGCGGTCTACCGGGGAGCTGTTTTTT,CSARDGLARSTGELFF
TRBJ2-5,.,TRBV7-8,few,TGTGCCAGCAGCCCAGACTGGGAGACCCAGTACTTC,CASSPDWETQYF
TRBJ2-5,TRBD2,TRBV10-1,few,TGCGCCAGCAGTGAGTCGATTAGCGGGGGCCAAGAGACCCAGTACTTC,CASSESISGGQETQYF
TRBJ2-2,TRBD2,TRBV4-2,.,TGTGCCAGCAGCCAAATTAGCGGGGGGAGCACCGGGGAGCTGTTTTTT,CASSQISGGSTGELFF
TRBJ2-5,TRBD2,TRBV30,many,TGTGCCTGGAGCCCTAGCGGGATAGAGACCCAGTACTTC,CAWSPSGIETQYF
TRBJ2-3,.,TRBV10-3,.,TGTGCCACAAGAGGGGGTCCCGCAGATACGCAGTATTTT,CATRGGPADTQYF
TRBJ2-7,.,TRBV12-3/TRBV12-4,.,TGTGCCAGCAGCCCCAGCGGAGAGGGGTACAATGAGCAGTACTTC,CASSPSGEGYNEQYF
TRBJ1-6,TRBD1,TRBV20-1,many,TGCAGTGCTAGAGACGTGACAGGGGTTAATTCACCCCTCCACTTT,CSARDVTGVNSPLHF
TRBJ2-5,.,TRBV11-2,many,TGTGCCAGCAGCTTAGTTCTGTCGTCGGAGACCCAGTACTTC,CASSLVLSSETQYF
TRBJ1-2,.,TRBV4-1,.,TGTGCCAGCAGCCAAGAAGCAAGGTACGGCGGCCCCTTC,CASSQEARYGGPF
TRBJ2-7,.,TRBV25-1,many,TGTGCCAGCAGTGAATGGGACTCAATGGGCAGCCCCTACGAGCAGTACTTC,CASSEWDSMGSPYEQYF
TRBJ2-7,TRBD2,TRBV20-1,many,TGCAGTGCGTCTAGACTAGCGGGAGGCGAGCAGTACTTC,CSASRLAGGEQYF
TRBJ1-1,TRBD1,TRBV5-1,many,TGCGCCAGCAGCCCCCGGACAGGGGTATTGAACACTGAAGCTTTCTTT,CASSPRTGVLNTEAFF
TRBJ1-2,.,TRBV6-1,.,TGTGCCAGCAGTTATATGGACAGTCTTAACTATGGCTACACCTTC,CASSYMDSLNYGYTF
TRBJ2-4,.,TRBV29-1,many,TGCAGCGTTGATATTGAAGGCCGTGGAAACATTCAGTACTTC,CSVDIEGRGNIQYF
TRBJ2-7,TRBD2,TRBV6-2/TRBV6-3,many,TGTGCCAGCAGATCCCCAAGCGGGAGGGCCAGGTACGAGCAGTACTTC,CASRSPSGRARYEQYF